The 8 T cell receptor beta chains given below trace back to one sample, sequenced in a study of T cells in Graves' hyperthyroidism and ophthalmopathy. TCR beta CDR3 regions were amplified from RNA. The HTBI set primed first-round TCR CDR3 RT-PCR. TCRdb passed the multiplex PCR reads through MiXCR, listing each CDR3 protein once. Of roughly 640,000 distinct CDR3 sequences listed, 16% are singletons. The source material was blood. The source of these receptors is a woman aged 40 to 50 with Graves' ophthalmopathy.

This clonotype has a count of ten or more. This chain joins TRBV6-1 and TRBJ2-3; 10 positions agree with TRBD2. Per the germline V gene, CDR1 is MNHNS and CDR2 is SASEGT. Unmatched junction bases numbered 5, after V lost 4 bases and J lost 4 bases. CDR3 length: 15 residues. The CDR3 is CASSASSGSADTQYF. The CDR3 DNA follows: TGTGCCAGCAGTGCCTCTAGCGGGAGTGCAGATACGCAGTATTTT.

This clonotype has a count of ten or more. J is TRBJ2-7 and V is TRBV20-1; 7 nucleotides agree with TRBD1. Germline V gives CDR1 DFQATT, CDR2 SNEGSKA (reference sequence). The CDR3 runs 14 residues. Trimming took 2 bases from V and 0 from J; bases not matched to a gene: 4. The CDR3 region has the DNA TGCAGTGCTAGAAGGACAGGCTACTCCTACGAGCAGTACTTC. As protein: CSARRTGYSYEQYF.

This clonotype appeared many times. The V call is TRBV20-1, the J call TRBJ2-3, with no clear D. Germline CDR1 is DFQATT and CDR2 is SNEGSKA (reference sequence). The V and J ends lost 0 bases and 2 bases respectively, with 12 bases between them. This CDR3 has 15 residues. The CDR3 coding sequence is TGCAGTGCTAGAGATGCATTGGGCGACACAGATACGCAGTATTTT. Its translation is CSARDALGDTDTQYF.

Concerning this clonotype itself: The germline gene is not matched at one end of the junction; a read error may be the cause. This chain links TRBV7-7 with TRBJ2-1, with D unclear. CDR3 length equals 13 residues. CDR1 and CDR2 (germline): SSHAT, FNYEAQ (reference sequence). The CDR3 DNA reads TGTGCTAGCAGTTACGCAGCCGGGAATGAGCAGTTCTTC. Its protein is CASSYAAGNEQFF.

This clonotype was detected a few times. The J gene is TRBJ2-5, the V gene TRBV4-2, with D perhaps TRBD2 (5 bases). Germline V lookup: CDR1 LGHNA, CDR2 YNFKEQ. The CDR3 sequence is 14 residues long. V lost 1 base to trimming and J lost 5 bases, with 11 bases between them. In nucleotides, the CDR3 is TGTGCCAGCAGCCAAGGTCTAGCTCCGGAGACCCAGTACTTC. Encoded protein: CASSQGLAPETQYF.

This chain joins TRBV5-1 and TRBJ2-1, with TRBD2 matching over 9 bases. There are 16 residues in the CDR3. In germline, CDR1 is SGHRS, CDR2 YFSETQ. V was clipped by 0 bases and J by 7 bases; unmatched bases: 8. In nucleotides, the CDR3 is TGCGCCAGCAGCTTGGTGGCGGGAGGGCCTTTGAATGAGCAGTTCTTC. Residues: CASSLVAGGPLNEQFF. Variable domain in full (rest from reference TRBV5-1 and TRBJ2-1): KAGVTQTPRYLIKTRGQQVTLSCSPISGHRSVSWYQQTPGQGLQFLFEYFSETQRNKGNFPGRFSGRQFSNSRSEMNVSTLELGDSALYLCASSLVAGGPLNEQFFGPGTRLTVL.

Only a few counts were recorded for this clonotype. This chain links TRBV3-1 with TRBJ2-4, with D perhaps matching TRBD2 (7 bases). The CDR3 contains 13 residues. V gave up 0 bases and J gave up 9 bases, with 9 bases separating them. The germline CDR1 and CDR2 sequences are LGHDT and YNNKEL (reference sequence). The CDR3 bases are TGTGCCAGCAGCCAAGATAGGGGGGGCATTCAGTACTTC. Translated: CASSQDRGGIQYF.

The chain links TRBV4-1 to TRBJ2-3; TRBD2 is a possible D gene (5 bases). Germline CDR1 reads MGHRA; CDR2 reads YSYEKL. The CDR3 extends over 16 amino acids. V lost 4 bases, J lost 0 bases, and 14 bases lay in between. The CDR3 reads CASSPSGGSSTDTQYF. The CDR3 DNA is TGCGCCAGCAGCCCCTCAGGTGGGAGTAGCACAGATACGCAGTATTTT.